This passage covers 9 T cell receptor beta chains from one sample sequenced in a study of vaccination and CD4 T cells after COVID-19. These receptors have no known antigen. Oncomine TCR Beta short-read sequencing was applied to DNA from cultured CD4+ T cells. TCRdb fed the PCR reads into MiXCR, producing one record per CDR3 protein. Found here are some 25,000 distinct CDR3 sequences, around two thirds of them singletons; the top ten hold about 7.8%. Treatment in this sample: roughly ten-day PBMC culture with coronavirus spike peptide pools or control peptides (ViraFEST assay). Sequencing was performed on CD4+ T cells from blood, cultured in vitro. These receptors were taken from a human donor who had recovered from COVID-19.

This clonotype has a handful of counts. CDR3: CATSGGSGTADYQPQHF. CDR3 nucleotide sequence: TGTGCCACCAGTGGCGGATCCGGGACGGCCGACTATCAGCCCCAGCATTTT. The V and J genes are TRBV24-1 and TRBJ1-5; a possible D gene is TRBD1 (5 bases). Trimming removed 5 bases at V and 5 bases at J, with 21 bases between. Germline V gene lookup returns CDR1 KGHDR and CDR2 SFDVKD. The CDR3 loop spans 17 amino acids.

This rearrangement joins TRBV20-1 to TRBJ1-2, with D unclear. This CDR3 has 13 amino acids. Germline CDR1 DFQATT, CDR2 SNEGSKA (reference sequence). Trimming pared 4 bases from V and 6 bases from J, leaving 15 bases between. In nucleotides, the CDR3 is TGCAGTGCTATCTATAAGGATCTGGATGGCTACACCTTC. Protein: CSAIYKDLDGYTF.

The CDR3 loop reads CAIGGTSVQETQYF. CDR3 nucleotide sequence: TGTGCCATTGGAGGGACTAGCGTACAAGAGACCCAGTACTTC. J is TRBJ2-5 and V is TRBV10-3; TRBD2 aligns across 10 bases. With V trimmed by 9 bases and J by 2 bases, 6 bases remained unmatched. Germline loops: CDR1 ENHRY, CDR2 SYGVKD. CDR3 length equals 14 residues.

The rearrangement uses TRBV28 and TRBJ2-7, with D possibly matching TRBD1 (6 bases). There are 14 residues in the CDR3. V shed 5 bases and J shed 4 bases, with 15 bases lying between them. Germline values: CDR1 MDHEN, CDR2 SYDVKM. For the CDR3, the DNA is TGTGCCAGCAGTACGCGATCCCAGGGGTACGAGCAGTACTTC. Translating it yields CASSTRSQGYEQYF.

The genes are TRBV19 and TRBJ1-6, with unresolved D. V lost 2 bases and J lost 1, with 9 bases in between. CDR1 is LNHDA and CDR2 is SQIVND in the germline V gene (reference sequence). The CDR3 is made up of 16 amino acids. CDR3 in amino acids: CASSISGRSYNSPLHF. The DNA of the CDR3 is TGTGCCAGTAGTATATCTGGCAGATCCTATAATTCACCCCTCCACTTT.

This sequence joins TRBV20-1 and TRBJ2-7; D perhaps matches TRBD2 (6 bases). The CDR3 length is 13 residues. Germline lookup yields CDR1 DFQATT and CDR2 SNEGSKA (reference sequence). V lost 3 bases, J lost 3 bases, and 12 bases lay in between. CDR3 sequence reads: CSASRLGGYEQYF. DNA for the CDR3: TGCAGTGCTAGCCGTCTGGGGGGCTACGAGCAGTACTTC.

V and J are TRBV30 and TRBJ2-7, with D possibly being TRBD2 (6 bases). The CDR3 loop spans 14 amino acids. Trimming stripped 4 bases from V and 2 bases from J, with 15 bases between. Germline V lookup: CDR1 GTSNPN, CDR2 SVGIG (reference sequence). The CDR3 spells CAWTLSGHAYEQYF. CDR3 nucleotide sequence: TGTGCCTGGACTTTGAGCGGGCACGCCTACGAGCAGTACTTC.

The chain employs TRBV10-2 and TRBJ1-5, with unresolved D. CDR1 is WSHSY and CDR2 is SAAADI in the germline V gene. The ends were cut back, 5 bases at V and 11 bases at J, with 13 bases in the middle. The CDR3 spans 12 residues. CDR3 in DNA: TGCGCCAGCAGTTACATCGCCGGGGCCCAGCATTTT. It translates to CASSYIAGAQHF.

This clonotype came up a few times. This chain uses TRBV7-6 with TRBJ1-2; 10 nucleotides line up with TRBD1. CDR1 and CDR2 (germline): SGHVS, FNYEAQ. CDR3 size: 18 residues. The J segment lost 8 bases and the V segment lost 5 bases, leaving 20 bases of the junction unmatched. CDR3 sequence reads: CASSHLSRDRGLEVGYTF. The CDR3 DNA is TGTGCCAGCAGCCACCTCTCCAGGGACAGGGGCCTAGAAGTCGGCTACACCTTC.